This TCR beta chain is drawn from a study of blood T cell repertoires in COVID-19. Study details: Samples of COVID-19 (acute and convalescent) were obtained from the United States, Italy and Spain.

In the authors' methods: Estimates of nucleated cell counts were drawn from the amplification of reference gene primers. The data were produced by immunoSEQ multiplex PCR, yet TCRdb's version contains in-frame clones alone and is incomplete. Clonal size and the V and J genes are those of that table, whereas D and trimming came from the DNA. The sample has 140,000 or so clones, 84% seen once. This clone was observed once. The CDR3 is made up of 13 amino acids. V lost 2 bases and J lost 3, with 8 bases in between. Germline V gene sequence: CDR1 SGHNT, CDR2 YYREEE (reference sequence). The sequenced sample was PBMCs or T cells enriched from blood (not recorded which). This TCR was recovered from a woman aged 50 to 65 with acute COVID-19. This sequence joins TRBV5-4 and TRBJ1-1; D remains unclear. This CDR3 reads CASSFNRHTEAFF. CDR3 nucleotide sequence: TGTGCCAGCAGCTTCAACAGACACACTGAAGCTTTCTTT.